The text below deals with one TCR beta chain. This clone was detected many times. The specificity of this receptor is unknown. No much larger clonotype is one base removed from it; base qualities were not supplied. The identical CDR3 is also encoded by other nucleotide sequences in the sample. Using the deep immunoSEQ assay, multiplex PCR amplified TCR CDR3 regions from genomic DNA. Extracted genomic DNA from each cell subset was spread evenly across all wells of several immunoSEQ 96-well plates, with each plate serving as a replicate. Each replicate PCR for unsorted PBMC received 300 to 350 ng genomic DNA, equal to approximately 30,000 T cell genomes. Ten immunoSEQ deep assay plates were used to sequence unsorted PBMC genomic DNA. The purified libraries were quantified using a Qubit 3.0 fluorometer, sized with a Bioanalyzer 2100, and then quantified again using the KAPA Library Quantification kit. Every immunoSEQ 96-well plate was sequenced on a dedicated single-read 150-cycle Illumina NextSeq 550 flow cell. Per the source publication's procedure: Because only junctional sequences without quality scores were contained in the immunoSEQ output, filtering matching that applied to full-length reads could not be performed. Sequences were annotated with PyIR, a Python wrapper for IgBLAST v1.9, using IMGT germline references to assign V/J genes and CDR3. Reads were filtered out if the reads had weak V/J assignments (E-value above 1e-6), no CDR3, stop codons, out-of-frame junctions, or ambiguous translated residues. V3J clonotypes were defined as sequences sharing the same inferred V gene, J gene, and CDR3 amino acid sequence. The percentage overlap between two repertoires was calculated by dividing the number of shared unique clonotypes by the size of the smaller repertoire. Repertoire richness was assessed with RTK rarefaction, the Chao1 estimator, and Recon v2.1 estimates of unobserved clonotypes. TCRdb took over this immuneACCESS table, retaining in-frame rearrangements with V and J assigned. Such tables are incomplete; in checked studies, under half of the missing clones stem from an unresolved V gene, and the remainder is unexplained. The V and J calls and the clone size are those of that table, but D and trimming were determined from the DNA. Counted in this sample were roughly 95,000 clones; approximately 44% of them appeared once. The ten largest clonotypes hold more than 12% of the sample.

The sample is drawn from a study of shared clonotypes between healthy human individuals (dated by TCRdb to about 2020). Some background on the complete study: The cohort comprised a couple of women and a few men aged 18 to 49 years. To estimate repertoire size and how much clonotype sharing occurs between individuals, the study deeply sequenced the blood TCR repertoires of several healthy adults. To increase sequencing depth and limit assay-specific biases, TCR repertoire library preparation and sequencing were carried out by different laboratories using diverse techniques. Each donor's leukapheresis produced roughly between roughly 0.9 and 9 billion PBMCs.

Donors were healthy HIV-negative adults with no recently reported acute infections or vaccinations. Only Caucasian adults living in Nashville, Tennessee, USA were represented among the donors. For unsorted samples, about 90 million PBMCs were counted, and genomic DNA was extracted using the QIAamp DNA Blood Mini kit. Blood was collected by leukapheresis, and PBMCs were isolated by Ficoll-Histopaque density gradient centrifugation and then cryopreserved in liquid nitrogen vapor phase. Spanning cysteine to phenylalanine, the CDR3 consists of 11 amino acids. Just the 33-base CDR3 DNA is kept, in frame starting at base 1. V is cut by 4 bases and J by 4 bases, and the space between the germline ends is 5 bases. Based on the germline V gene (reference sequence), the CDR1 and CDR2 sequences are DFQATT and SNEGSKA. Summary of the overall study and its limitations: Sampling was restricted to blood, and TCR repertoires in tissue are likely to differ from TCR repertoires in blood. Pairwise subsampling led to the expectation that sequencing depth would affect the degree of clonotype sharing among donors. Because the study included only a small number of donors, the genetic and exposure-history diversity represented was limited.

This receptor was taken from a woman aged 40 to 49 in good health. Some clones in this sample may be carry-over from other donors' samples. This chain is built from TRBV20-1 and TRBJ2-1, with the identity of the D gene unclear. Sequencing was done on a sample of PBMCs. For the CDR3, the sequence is CSAMPYNEQFF. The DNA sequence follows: TGCAGTGCTATGCCTTACAATGAGCAGTTCTTC.